These T cell receptor beta chains were read from a single sample in a study of T cell responses to AZD1222 COVID-19 vaccine. Repertoires were generated with immunoSEQ multiplex PCR, while TCRdb's copy carries only in-frame clones and drops some. The sample yields over 95,000 clones, roughly 83% seen once. The input for sequencing was peripheral blood, taken 28 days after the second AZD1222 dose. These receptors originate from an adult who received the AZD1222 COVID-19 vaccine. The CDR3 runs from the conserved cysteine through the conserved F or W.

j_gene	v_gene	CDR3aa
TRBJ1-5	TRBV19	CASSIQGADNQPQHF
TRBJ1-1	TRBV7-6	CASSRRLGQGLRPATDTEAFF
TRBJ1-1	TRBV4-2	CASSQESYVNTEAFF
TRBJ2-5	TRBV5-6	CASSLDREETQYF
TRBJ2-5	TRBV6-5	CASSRYRDRQETQYF
TRBJ2-2	TRBV10-1	CASSDYWAGELFF
TRBJ1-1	TRBV6-5	CASSYSGSDTEAFF
TRBJ2-7	TRBV12-3/TRBV12-4	CASTQGGTYEQYF
TRBJ2-1	TRBV10-3	CAINGGEGASYNEQFF
TRBJ2-1	TRBV5-1	CASSSAVPRGSNEQFF
TRBJ2-5	TRBV21-1	CASSIGTYPRQTQYF
TRBJ2-3	TRBV4-3	CASSQGTSRWGTDTQYF
TRBJ1-1	TRBV19	CASSALQGYTEAFF
TRBJ2-2	TRBV7-2	CASSTTSGNTGELFF
TRBJ2-1	TRBV5-1	CASSDTFNEQFF
TRBJ2-6	TRBV4-3	CASSQDGHSGANVLTF
TRBJ2-3	TRBV7-9	CASSLGLAGGATSTDTQYF
TRBJ2-7	TRBV27	CASRSLAGGPEYEQYF
TRBJ2-1	TRBV28	CASSPLQGSEQFF
TRBJ2-7	TRBV5-1	CASSLESDGSGEQYF
TRBJ2-7	TRBV27	CASSDGGVLEQYF
TRBJ2-1	TRBV7-2	CASSPGGGWNNEQFF
TRBJ2-7	TRBV4-1	CASSREDGAGAPLF
TRBJ1-2	TRBV14	CASSPDTNYGYTF
TRBJ2-7	TRBV7-9	CASSSTGPSGYEQYF
TRBJ1-1	TRBV19	CASSAGQMNTEAFF
TRBJ2-1	TRBV7-6	CASSLRQRVGNEQFF
TRBJ2-5	TRBV2	CASSVGLTWANKETQYF
TRBJ1-2	TRBV28	CASSGGGGYGYTF
TRBJ2-1	TRBV7-8	CASSFGYNEQFF
TRBJ2-7	TRBV10-3	CAISESRTGGSYEQYF
TRBJ2-1	TRBV5-4	CASSLVQNEQFF
TRBJ1-1	TRBV2	CASSVEGTEAFF